What follows is one T cell receptor beta chain and its context. Its specific antigen is unknown. No base qualities exist here, and no much larger clone lies one base off it. Inclusive of the bounding cysteine and phenylalanine, the CDR3 is 15 residues long. The sequence is cut down to CDR3 DNA, 45 bases in frame from base 1. CDR1 is given as SGHRS and CDR2 as YFSETQ, both from the germline V gene. The germline ends are 16 bases apart after V is trimmed by 3 bases and J by 4 bases. In the prospective study, participants were about 18 to 89 years old, resided in about two dozen geographic areas of the United States, and were enrolled through a virtual design. To assign participants to cohorts, the prospective study relied on clinical history that participants themselves reported in a screening survey and a study questionnaire. For ImmuneRACE Cohort 3, a participant was defined as recovered based on two consecutive negative NP/OP PCR tests, clearance by a healthcare professional, or resolution of symptoms. Mobile phlebotomists in the prospective study collected whole blood, serum and a nasopharyngeal or oropharyngeal swab from every participant. Additional blood draws and questionnaires over an approximately two-month period could optionally be provided by prospective study participants. Prospective study blood samples were shipped either frozen or at room temperature before DNA extraction.

The data were taken from a study of blood T cell repertoires in COVID-19 (dated by TCRdb to about 2020). With regard to the full study: Samples covering the acute and convalescent phases of COVID-19 were provided by collaborators in the United States, Italy and Spain. The material from the prospective study consisted of cDNA or gDNA derived from T cells, B-cell-depleted T cells, or PBMCs. Deeply sampled blood TCRbeta repertoires from subjects exposed to, actively infected with, or recovered from COVID-19 were included in the dataset. The repertoires were released in a freely available public database intended as a resource for research on the immune response to SARS-CoV-2. Samples were obtained from the ongoing ImmuneRACE study (first 160 participants) and from 1,000 to 1,500 subjects provided by 6 global collaborators. The sample metadata nearly always contained a de-identified subject ID, COVID-19 status, age in years and sex. Where HLA class I and class II types were available, the types were taken from metadata supplied by the sample provider, not from assay-based typing.

The immunoSEQ Assay, a bias-controlled multiplex PCR, was used to amplify TCRbeta CDR3 regions from genomic DNA. The paper's data handling went like this. The number of nucleated cells in each sample was estimated by amplification of reference gene primers within the assay. Sequence reads were collapsed and filtered to measure the absolute abundance of every unique TCRbeta CDR3 rearrangement. For each sample, productive Simpson clonality was calculated by taking the square root of Simpson's diversity index across productive rearrangements. TCRdb's version of the immuneACCESS table is confined to in-frame rearrangements and falls short of the full clone set. An unresolved V gene accounts for under half of the shortfall where checked; the remainder is of unknown origin. V, J and clone size reflect that table, while D and trimming were determined from the DNA. The sample includes about 190,000 clones, with roughly 80% observed a single time. The top ten constitute 15% to 20% of the sample.

What the authors observed across the whole study: The amount of clinical and demographic metadata varied by source and participant and was provided uncurated.

The source of this sequence is a woman aged 45-59 years who had recovered from COVID-19. Sequencing was performed on PBMCs or T cells enriched from blood (not recorded which). In this chain, TRBV5-1 is recombined with TRBJ1-2; no D gene is confidently identified. Here is the DNA: TGCGCCAGCAGCTCCGGCCGCGGGTTAAGCTATGGCTACACCTTC. This translates into CASSSGRGLSYGYTF.